Listed below are T cell receptor beta chains from one sample, sequenced in a study of T cells after yellow fever vaccination. One entry per CDR3 protein, called by TCRdb with MiXCR from the 5' RACE reads. This repertoire shows a few hundred thousand distinct CDR3 sequences, under 7.5% found once; its top ten account for approximately 15%. The sample here was PBMCs, taken 5 days after the yellow fever booster vaccination. These receptors came from a man aged 25-45 years who received the YFV17D yellow fever vaccine. Each CDR3 is given with its conserved first and last residue. Fields, in order: D gene, V gene, clone size, J gene, CDR3 length, CDR3 protein, CDR3 DNA. D genes are given only for firm matches. The size entry is marked missing in some rows and otherwise reads once, few, many or a size class.

d_gene: NA
v_gene: TRBV5-1
abundance: NA
j_gene: TRBJ2-5
len: 11
CDR3aa: CASRADGTQYF
CDR3nt: TGCGCCAGCAGAGCAGACGGGACCCAGTACTTC

d_gene: NA
v_gene: TRBV20-1
abundance: NA
j_gene: TRBJ2-7
len: 17
CDR3aa: CCARDLSNGPGAYEQYF
CDR3nt: TGCTGTGCTAGAGATCTATCTAATGGCCCAGGGGCTTACGAGCAGTACTTC

d_gene: NA
v_gene: TRBV6-2/TRBV6-3
abundance: NA
j_gene: TRBJ2-5
len: 12
CDR3aa: CASSWVGGTQYF
CDR3nt: TGTGCCAGCAGTTGGGTCGGTGGAACCCAGTACTTC

d_gene: NA
v_gene: TRBV7-3
abundance: NA
j_gene: TRBJ2-3
len: 14
CDR3aa: CASSLSGLGDTQYF
CDR3nt: TGTGCCAGCAGCTTAAGTGGCTTAGGGGATACGCAGTATTTT

d_gene: NA
v_gene: TRBV20-1
abundance: few
j_gene: TRBJ2-3
len: 16
CDR3aa: CSARDLQASRTVAQYF
CDR3nt: TGCAGTGCTAGAGATCTCCAAGCATCCCGAACTGTGGCGCAGTATTTT

d_gene: NA
v_gene: TRBV12-3/TRBV12-4
abundance: few
j_gene: TRBJ1-2
len: 13
CDR3aa: CASSRGARYGYTF
CDR3nt: TGTGCCAGCAGTCGGGGGGCCCGTTATGGCTACACCTTC

d_gene: NA
v_gene: TRBV20-1
abundance: few
j_gene: TRBJ2-4
len: 14
CDR3aa: CSARGRDDKNIQYF
CDR3nt: TGCAGTGCTAGAGGGAGGGATGACAAAAACATTCAGTACTTC

d_gene: NA
v_gene: TRBV19
abundance: NA
j_gene: TRBJ2-1
len: 14
CDR3aa: CASSIEGSYNEQFF
CDR3nt: TGTGCCAGTAGTATAGAGGGGTCCTACAATGAGCAGTTCTTC

d_gene: TRBD1
v_gene: TRBV12-3/TRBV12-4
abundance: many
j_gene: TRBJ1-4
len: 14
CDR3aa: CASRPDRADEKLFF
CDR3nt: TGTGCCAGCAGGCCTGACAGGGCGGACGAAAAACTGTTTTTT

d_gene: NA
v_gene: TRBV7-2
abundance: many
j_gene: TRBJ2-1
len: 14
CDR3aa: CASSLLLARYEQFF
CDR3nt: TGTGCCAGCAGCTTATTACTAGCTCGCTATGAGCAGTTCTTC

d_gene: NA
v_gene: TRBV5-1
abundance: many
j_gene: TRBJ2-5
len: 16
CDR3aa: CASSLGAGGFQETQYF
CDR3nt: TGCGCCAGCAGCTTGGGAGCTGGAGGATTCCAAGAGACCCAGTACTTC

d_gene: TRBD1
v_gene: TRBV20-1
abundance: few
j_gene: TRBJ1-1
len: 14
CDR3aa: CSAARGRVNTEAFF
CDR3nt: TGCAGTGCGGCCAGGGGGAGGGTAAACACTGAAGCTTTCTTT

d_gene: TRBD1
v_gene: TRBV20-1
abundance: NA
j_gene: TRBJ2-7
len: 14
CDR3aa: CSAAQQGNNGEQYF
CDR3nt: TGCAGTGCTGCCCAACAGGGGAATAATGGCGAGCAGTACTTC

d_gene: NA
v_gene: TRBV7-2
abundance: NA
j_gene: TRBJ1-6
len: 16
CDR3aa: CASSPRTGPYNSPLHF
CDR3nt: TGTGCCAGCAGCCCAAGGACCGGGCCCTATAATTCACCCCTCCACTTT

d_gene: NA
v_gene: TRBV5-1
abundance: NA
j_gene: TRBJ2-5
len: 16
CDR3aa: CASSLAGPKEQETQYF
CDR3nt: TGCGCCAGCAGCTTGGCGGGACCGAAGGAACAAGAGACCCAGTACTTC

d_gene: TRBD1
v_gene: TRBV6-2/TRBV6-3
abundance: NA
j_gene: TRBJ2-6
len: 21
CDR3aa: CASSPGTGDETLVSGANVLTF
CDR3nt: TGTGCCAGCAGCCCCGGGACAGGGGACGAGACCCTTGTTTCTGGGGCCAACGTCCTGACTTTC

d_gene: TRBD2
v_gene: TRBV5-1
abundance: many
j_gene: TRBJ2-7
len: 17
CDR3aa: CASSSGLAGGPGYEQYF
CDR3nt: TGCGCCAGCAGCTCGGGACTAGCGGGAGGGCCGGGATACGAGCAGTACTTC

d_gene: NA
v_gene: TRBV5-1
abundance: many
j_gene: TRBJ1-2
len: 16
CDR3aa: CASSLEFVTSLYGYTF
CDR3nt: TGCGCCAGCAGCTTGGAGTTTGTGACATCTTTATATGGCTACACCTTC

d_gene: NA
v_gene: TRBV7-2
abundance: NA
j_gene: TRBJ2-7
len: 14
CDR3aa: CASSFVRLQGEQYF
CDR3nt: TGTGCCAGCAGCTTTGTCAGGTTACAGGGCGAGCAGTACTTC

d_gene: NA
v_gene: TRBV4-3
abundance: NA
j_gene: TRBJ2-7
len: 14
CDR3aa: CASSQGSNRIEQYF
CDR3nt: TGCGCCAGCAGCCAAGGATCGAATCGGATCGAGCAGTACTTC

d_gene: NA
v_gene: TRBV4-3
abundance: NA
j_gene: TRBJ2-1
len: 12
CDR3aa: CASARFGNEQFF
CDR3nt: TGCGCCAGCGCGAGGTTCGGCAATGAGCAGTTCTTC

d_gene: NA
v_gene: TRBV10-1
abundance: many
j_gene: TRBJ2-1
len: 16
CDR3aa: CASSGRQGSWANEQFF
CDR3nt: TGCGCCAGCAGTGGTCGTCAGGGTTCATGGGCCAATGAGCAGTTCTTC

d_gene: NA
v_gene: TRBV12-3/TRBV12-4
abundance: many
j_gene: TRBJ1-1
len: 14
CDR3aa: CASRGRNMNTEAFF
CDR3nt: TGTGCCAGCAGGGGACGGAACATGAACACTGAAGCTTTCTTT

d_gene: NA
v_gene: TRBV9
abundance: NA
j_gene: TRBJ1-5
len: 13
CDR3aa: CASSRGWAQPQHF
CDR3nt: TGTGCCAGCAGCAGAGGGTGGGCCCAGCCCCAGCATTTT

d_gene: TRBD2
v_gene: TRBV4-3
abundance: NA
j_gene: TRBJ2-1
len: 18
CDR3aa: CASSRIYSGSYSYNEQFF
CDR3nt: TGCGCCAGCAGCCGAATCTACAGCGGGAGTTACTCCTACAATGAGCAGTTCTTC

d_gene: TRBD1
v_gene: TRBV18
abundance: few
j_gene: TRBJ1-1
len: 15
CDR3aa: CASSPNQGASTEAFF
CDR3nt: TGTGCCAGCTCACCGAACCAGGGGGCGAGCACTGAAGCTTTCTTT

d_gene: TRBD2
v_gene: TRBV12-3/TRBV12-4
abundance: NA
j_gene: TRBJ2-1
len: 16
CDR3aa: CASSLAQASGGDEQFF
CDR3nt: TGTGCCAGCAGTTTAGCGCAAGCTAGCGGGGGGGATGAGCAGTTCTTC

d_gene: NA
v_gene: TRBV12-3/TRBV12-4
abundance: many
j_gene: TRBJ1-4
len: 12
CDR3aa: CASRQGGEKLFF
CDR3nt: TGTGCCAGCAGACAGGGTGGGGAAAAACTGTTTTTT

d_gene: TRBD2
v_gene: TRBV29-1
abundance: NA
j_gene: TRBJ2-5
len: 13
CDR3aa: CSCPRREGETQYF
CDR3nt: TGCAGTTGTCCCCGACGGGAGGGGGAGACCCAGTACTTC

d_gene: NA
v_gene: TRBV4-3
abundance: few
j_gene: TRBJ2-3
len: 16
CDR3aa: CASSQDRSDSTDTQYF
CDR3nt: TGCGCCAGCAGCCAAGATCGGAGTGACTCCACAGATACGCAGTATTTT

d_gene: NA
v_gene: TRBV6-2/TRBV6-3
abundance: many
j_gene: TRBJ2-5
len: 14
CDR3aa: CAISPGQFQETQYF
CDR3nt: TGTGCCATCTCGCCGGGACAATTTCAAGAGACCCAGTACTTC

d_gene: TRBD1
v_gene: TRBV29-1
abundance: many
j_gene: TRBJ2-7
len: 14
CDR3aa: CSARTGDPTYEQYF
CDR3nt: TGCAGCGCTCGGACAGGGGACCCAACCTACGAGCAGTACTTC

d_gene: NA
v_gene: TRBV18
abundance: many
j_gene: TRBJ1-6
len: 12
CDR3aa: CASSPDESPLHF
CDR3nt: TGTGCCAGCTCCCCCGATGAGTCACCCCTCCACTTT

d_gene: TRBD1
v_gene: TRBV19
abundance: NA
j_gene: TRBJ1-5
len: 14
CDR3aa: CASRKQGARQPQHF
CDR3nt: TGTGCCAGTAGGAAACAGGGGGCGCGTCAGCCCCAGCATTTT

d_gene: TRBD2
v_gene: TRBV18
abundance: many
j_gene: TRBJ2-1
len: 18
CDR3aa: CASSPPGLAGGGGNEQFF
CDR3nt: TGTGCCAGCTCACCACCCGGACTAGCGGGAGGTGGTGGCAATGAGCAGTTCTTC

d_gene: NA
v_gene: TRBV5-6
abundance: many
j_gene: TRBJ2-3
len: 12
CDR3aa: CASSRQPDTQYF
CDR3nt: TGTGCCAGCAGCCGGCAGCCAGATACGCAGTATTTT

d_gene: TRBD2
v_gene: TRBV3-1
abundance: many
j_gene: TRBJ2-1
len: 14
CDR3aa: CASSQEGLAGKQFF
CDR3nt: TGTGCCAGCAGCCAAGAGGGGCTAGCGGGGAAGCAGTTCTTC

d_gene: NA
v_gene: TRBV19
abundance: few
j_gene: TRBJ2-1
len: 13
CDR3aa: CASSPLVFNEQFF
CDR3nt: TGTGCCAGTAGCCCTCTCGTTTTCAATGAGCAGTTCTTC

d_gene: TRBD2
v_gene: TRBV28
abundance: many
j_gene: TRBJ2-1
len: 17
CDR3aa: CASSLWRLAGGPEEQFF
CDR3nt: TGTGCCAGCAGTTTATGGCGACTAGCGGGAGGGCCGGAGGAGCAGTTCTTC

d_gene: TRBD1
v_gene: TRBV10-3
abundance: many
j_gene: TRBJ2-7
len: 11
CDR3aa: CAITTGVEQYF
CDR3nt: TGTGCCATTACGACAGGGGTTGAGCAGTACTTC

d_gene: NA
v_gene: TRBV6-5
abundance: many
j_gene: TRBJ1-6
len: 17
CDR3aa: CASSFDSRQTYNSPLHF
CDR3nt: TGTGCCAGCAGTTTCGACTCGAGACAGACCTATAATTCACCCCTCCACTTT

d_gene: NA
v_gene: TRBV7-8
abundance: many
j_gene: TRBJ2-3
len: 14
CDR3aa: CASSLTTRTDTQYF
CDR3nt: TGTGCCAGCAGCCTAACAACCCGCACAGATACGCAGTATTTT

d_gene: NA
v_gene: TRBV3-1
abundance: few
j_gene: TRBJ1-4
len: 19
CDR3aa: CASSQPPETAHPTNEKLFF
CDR3nt: TGTGCCAGCAGCCAACCACCCGAGACAGCCCATCCAACTAATGAAAAACTGTTTTTT

d_gene: NA
v_gene: TRBV10-1
abundance: few
j_gene: TRBJ1-1
len: 11
CDR3aa: CASSVGGEAFF
CDR3nt: TGCGCCAGCAGCGTCGGCGGTGAAGCTTTCTTT

d_gene: TRBD2
v_gene: TRBV9
abundance: NA
j_gene: TRBJ2-5
len: 16
CDR3aa: CASSVGTSGFQETQYF
CDR3nt: TGTGCCAGCAGCGTGGGGACTAGCGGGTTCCAAGAGACCCAGTACTTC

d_gene: NA
v_gene: TRBV2
abundance: many
j_gene: TRBJ1-5
len: 13
CDR3aa: CASSEDRDQPQHF
CDR3nt: TGTGCCAGCAGTGAAGACAGAGATCAGCCCCAGCATTTT

d_gene: TRBD2
v_gene: TRBV6-1
abundance: many
j_gene: TRBJ2-7
len: 16
CDR3aa: CASSRPTRTSAYEQYF
CDR3nt: TGTGCCAGCAGCCGACCCACGAGGACTAGCGCCTACGAGCAGTACTTC

d_gene: TRBD2
v_gene: TRBV24-1
abundance: few
j_gene: TRBJ2-1
len: 15
CDR3aa: CATSVSGRANNEQFF
CDR3nt: TGTGCCACCAGTGTTAGCGGGAGGGCCAACAATGAGCAGTTCTTC

d_gene: TRBD2
v_gene: TRBV5-1
abundance: many
j_gene: TRBJ2-1
len: 14
CDR3aa: CASSAGGYNNEQFF
CDR3nt: TGCGCTAGCTCCGCGGGAGGGTACAACAATGAGCAGTTCTTC

d_gene: TRBD2
v_gene: TRBV12-3/TRBV12-4
abundance: NA
j_gene: TRBJ2-4
len: 18
CDR3aa: CTSSSFPSGSGAKNIQYF
CDR3nt: TGTACCAGCAGTTCATTCCCTAGCGGGAGCGGAGCCAAAAACATTCAGTACTTC

d_gene: TRBD1
v_gene: TRBV7-2
abundance: NA
j_gene: TRBJ1-1
len: 14
CDR3aa: CASSYSQGVAEAFF
CDR3nt: TGTGCCAGCAGCTACTCACAGGGGGTGGCTGAAGCTTTCTTT

d_gene: TRBD1
v_gene: TRBV29-1
abundance: NA
j_gene: TRBJ2-7
len: 14
CDR3aa: CSVRGQGANYEQYF
CDR3nt: TGCAGCGTTAGAGGACAGGGGGCAAACTACGAGCAGTACTTC

d_gene: NA
v_gene: TRBV12-3/TRBV12-4
abundance: many
j_gene: TRBJ2-5
len: 16
CDR3aa: CASSPPPGHIQETQYF
CDR3nt: TGTGCCAGCAGTCCACCACCGGGGCATATCCAAGAGACCCAGTACTTC

d_gene: NA
v_gene: TRBV7-2
abundance: many
j_gene: TRBJ2-7
len: 14
CDR3aa: CASSSPRGAYEQYF
CDR3nt: TGTGCCAGCAGCTCCCCTAGGGGTGCCTACGAGCAGTACTTC

d_gene: TRBD2
v_gene: TRBV20-1
abundance: few
j_gene: TRBJ2-7
len: 14
CDR3aa: CSAWSGKYSYEQYF
CDR3nt: TGCAGTGCGTGGAGCGGGAAGTATTCCTACGAGCAGTACTTC

d_gene: TRBD2
v_gene: TRBV7-8
abundance: many
j_gene: TRBJ2-1
len: 21
CDR3aa: CASSLITPGTSGRADMNEQFF
CDR3nt: TGTGCCAGCAGCCTCATAACCCCTGGGACTAGCGGGAGGGCCGATATGAATGAGCAGTTCTTC

d_gene: NA
v_gene: TRBV5-6
abundance: few
j_gene: TRBJ2-1
len: 15
CDR3aa: CAASAGDDSYNEQFF
CDR3nt: TGTGCCGCCAGTGCCGGGGACGACTCCTACAATGAGCAGTTCTTC

d_gene: TRBD2
v_gene: TRBV27
abundance: many
j_gene: TRBJ2-1
len: 16
CDR3aa: CASTARGGRGNNEQFF
CDR3nt: TGTGCCAGCACTGCACGCGGGGGGCGCGGGAATAATGAGCAGTTCTTC

d_gene: NA
v_gene: TRBV6-2/TRBV6-3
abundance: many
j_gene: TRBJ1-5
len: 14
CDR3aa: CASTEGRHNQPQHF
CDR3nt: TGTGCCAGTACCGAAGGTCGGCACAATCAGCCCCAGCATTTT